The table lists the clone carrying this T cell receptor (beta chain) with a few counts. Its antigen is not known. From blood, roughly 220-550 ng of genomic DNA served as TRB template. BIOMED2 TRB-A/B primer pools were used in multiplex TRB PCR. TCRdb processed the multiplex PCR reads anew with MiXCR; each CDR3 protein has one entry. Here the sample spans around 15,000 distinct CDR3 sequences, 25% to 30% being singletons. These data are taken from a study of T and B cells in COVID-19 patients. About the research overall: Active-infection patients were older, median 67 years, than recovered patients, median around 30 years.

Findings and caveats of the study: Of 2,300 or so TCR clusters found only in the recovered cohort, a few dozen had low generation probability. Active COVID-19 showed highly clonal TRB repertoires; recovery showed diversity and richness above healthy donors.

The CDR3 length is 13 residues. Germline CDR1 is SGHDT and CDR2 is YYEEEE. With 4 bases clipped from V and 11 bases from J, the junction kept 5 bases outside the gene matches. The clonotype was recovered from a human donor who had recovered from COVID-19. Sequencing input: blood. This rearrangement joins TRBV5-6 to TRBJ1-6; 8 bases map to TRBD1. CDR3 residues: CASSRQGNAPLHF. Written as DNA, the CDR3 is TGTGCCAGCAGCCGACAGGGGAACGCACCCCTCCACTTT. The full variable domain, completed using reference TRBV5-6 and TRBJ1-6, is DAGVTQSPTHLIKTRGQQVTLRCSPKSGHDTVSWYQQALGQGPQFIFQYYEEEERQRGNFPDRFSGHQFPNYSSELNVNALLLGDSALYLCASSRQGNAPLHFGNGTRLTVT.